This T cell receptor (beta chain) was identified in a study of T-cell memory formation after mild COVID-19. Comments on this clonotype: Its antigen remains unidentified.

J lost 1 base, V lost 2 bases, and 5 bases had no gene match. Germline CDR1 reads SGHTA; CDR2 reads FQGNSA. This CDR3 is built from 15 residues. General study results and limits: Mainly in CM and EM were contracting CD4+ clones; CD8+ were in EMRA. Some clones that responded were present in memory (sampled pre-infection), which suggests cross-reactive memory joined.

The authors produced TCR alpha and TCR beta cDNA libraries with sample barcodes and UMIs by 5'RACE using constant-segment primers. TCRdb passed the 5' RACE reads through MiXCR, listing each CDR3 protein once. Among about 84,000 distinct CDR3 sequences listed, roughly 13% were seen once. The chain joins TRBV7-2 to TRBJ2-7, with 7 positions matching TRBD2. Sequenced sample: PBMCs or a T cell subset sorted from them (not recorded which). The sequence was obtained from an adult woman who had mild COVID-19 (a few samples of this study predate the infection). Cell type and time point are not known. The CDR3 loop is CASSLYGRPSYEQYF. DNA for the CDR3: TGTGCCAGCAGCTTATACGGGAGGCCATCCTACGAGCAGTACTTC.